This T cell receptor beta chain was obtained from a study of identical twins (TCRdb year 2016). Concerning the study at large: TCR alpha and beta repertoires from monozygotic twins, unrelated adults of various ages and cord blood were deep-sequenced to test whether fetal clonotypes persist. Replicate twin experiments were performed at different times using different library preparation protocols to rule out contamination. Paper-wide results and their limitations: Compared with coincidental sharing between unrelated individuals, an excess of low generation-probability sequences was observed among out-of-frame TCR alpha sequences shared between twins. Because the same donors could not be followed over many years, conclusions were based on cross-sectional statistical analysis. In monozygotic twins, out-of-frame TCR alpha sharing was systematically underestimated by recombination models, although the models agreed with sharing between unrelated individuals. Zero-insertion analyses could be partly confounded by invariant T cells such as MAIT and iNKT, although diverse VJ usage argued against such confounding for most clonotypes. Abundant cord blood beta clonotypes had fewer insertions, young adult naive repertoires showed a similar but weaker trend, and memory repertoires showed no such trend. In beta out-of-frame sequences, excess twin sharing was weaker, because having fewer shared sequences lowered the signal-to-noise ratio.

Every donor in the study was a healthy Caucasian. The twin cohort comprised three pairs of female monozygotic twins, all aged about 18 to 29 years. Positive isolation kits from Invitrogen were used to isolate the CD4+ and CD8+ T cell populations. Receptors were amplified or captured by 5' RACE. Data came from an Illumina HiSeq 2000. A universal primer binding site was added through template switching, and the final cDNA carried a unique molecular identifier so that TCR cDNA molecules could be counted accurately. Specific primers in the conserved constant-segment region were used to synthesize first-strand cDNA for TCR alpha and beta chains. Each cDNA library was double barcoded, with a SMART-Mk sample barcode plus Illumina barcodes, to control for contamination. TruSeq adapter sequences, together with Illumina sample barcodes, were added in two successive PCR steps. TCR alpha and beta cDNA libraries were sequenced on the Illumina HiSeq platform with custom primers. The authors' analysis ran thus. Unique molecular identifiers were extracted from raw reads with MiGEC, and CDR3 positions were determined with MiXCR. Recombination models were inferred per individual with the repgenHMM and IGoR tools using an EM algorithm. Shared clonotype analysis was performed with the tcR package in R, normalizing sharing by the product of cloneset sizes. To study raw recombination without the effects of thymic and clonal selection, out-of-frame nonproductive sequences were analyzed. TCRdb took the public reads, trimmed them with fastp at Q25, ran MiXCR for clone calling and kept in-frame beta chains. Duplicate CDR3 protein sequences are folded into a single record with the most common DNA and genes. It is TCRdb's table, rather than the study itself, that gives the V and J calls and clone size. Here the sample has about 460,000 distinct CDR3 sequences; 13% to 15% occur a single time. Roughly 0.5% of the sample rests with the top ten.

Taken from cysteine to phenylalanine, the CDR3 has 15 residues. Solely the CDR3 DNA is kept, with 45 bases framed from the first base. Between the V and J ends, shortened by 2 bases and 6 bases respectively, the junction contains 12 bases. The germline V gene encodes CDR1 SGHDT and CDR2 YYEEEE. About this clonotype: No antigen is known for it. Base quality data are lacking; no much larger clone is found one base away.

These same data were also listed under a study on yellow fever vaccine responses in identical twins. Looking at the second paper: The T cell response to vaccination in identical twins was reported by the authors to appear partly convergent and partly personalized. The study precisely tracked vaccine-responding T cell clones in identical twins.

This clonotype was obtained from a woman aged 18-29 years in good health. The chain was built from TRBV5-6 and TRBJ1-6, and the D gene may be TRBD1, 5 bases matching. Sequencing was done on a sample of CD4+ T cells sorted from blood. The CDR3 protein is CASSLPRVANSPLHF. The DNA is as follows: TGTGCCAGCAGCTTACCCAGGGTCGCTAATTCACCCCTCCACTTT.